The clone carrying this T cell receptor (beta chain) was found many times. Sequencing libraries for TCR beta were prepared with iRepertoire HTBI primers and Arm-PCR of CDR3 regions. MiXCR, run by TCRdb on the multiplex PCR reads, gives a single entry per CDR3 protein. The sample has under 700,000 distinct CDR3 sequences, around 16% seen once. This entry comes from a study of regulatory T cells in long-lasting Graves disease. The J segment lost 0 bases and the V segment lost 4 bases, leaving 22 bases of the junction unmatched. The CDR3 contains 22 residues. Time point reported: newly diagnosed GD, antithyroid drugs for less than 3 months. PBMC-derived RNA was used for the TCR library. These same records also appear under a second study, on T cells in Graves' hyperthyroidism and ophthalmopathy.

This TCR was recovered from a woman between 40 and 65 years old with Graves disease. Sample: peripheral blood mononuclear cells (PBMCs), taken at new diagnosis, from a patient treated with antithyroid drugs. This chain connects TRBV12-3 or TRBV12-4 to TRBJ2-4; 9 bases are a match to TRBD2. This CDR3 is CASSSRSRGGGLATIAKNIQYF. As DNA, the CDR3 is TGTGCCAGCAGTTCCCGAAGCAGGGGGGGTGGACTAGCGACAATAGCCAAAAACATTCAGTACTTC.